The 27 T cell receptor beta chains given below trace back to one sample, sequenced in a study of STAT3 mutations in large granular lymphocyte leukemia. Points from the study as a whole: Every T-LGLL patient had at least one immunodominant TCRbeta clonotype.

For these TCRs, the target antigens are not known. Data came from immunoSEQ multiplex PCR; TCRdb stores just in-frame clones and leaves some out. Among roughly 11,000 clones, about 85% were seen once, and the ten largest hold approximately 87%. Material: peripheral blood mononuclear cells. These receptors originate from a man older than 75 with T-cell large granular lymphocyte leukemia. Some clones in this sample may be carry-over from other donors' samples.

The rearrangement uses TRBV29-1 and TRBJ1-1; D not resolved. Trimming removed 0 bases from V and 5 bases from J, with 10 bases in between. Germline CDR1 reads SQVTM; CDR2 reads ANQGSEA. CDR3 length: 13 amino acids. This CDR3 is CSVEDQRVTEAFF. CDR3 in DNA: TGCAGCGTTGAAGATCAGCGGGTAACTGAAGCTTTCTTT. The whole variable domain, filled in from reference TRBV29-1 and TRBJ1-1, reads SAVISQKPSRDICQRGTSLTIQCQVDSQVTMMFWYRQQPGQSLTLIATANQGSEATYESGFVIDKFPISRPNLTFSTLTVSNMSPEDSSIYLCSVEDQRVTEAFFGQGTRLTVV.

The V gene is TRBV5-6, the J gene TRBJ2-1; possibly TRBD1 or TRBD2 for D (5 bases each). CDR1 SGHDT and CDR2 YYEEEE come from the germline V gene. The CDR3 spans 15 residues. Trimming shortened V by 2 bases and J by 9 bases, and 18 bases separated the two germline ends. The CDR3 DNA is TGTGCCAGCAGCTTTTCGGGGCAATGGGCTCTTGAGCAGTTCTTC. It encodes CASSFSGQWALEQFF.

The J gene is TRBJ1-5, the V gene TRBV28, with unresolved D. The CDR3 consists of 11 residues. V was pared by 6 bases and J by 6 bases, with 6 bases between. Germline lookup yields CDR1 MDHEN and CDR2 SYDVKM. CDR3 in amino acids: CASSSSQPQHF. The CDR3, as DNA: TGTGCCAGCAGCTCCAGTCAGCCCCAGCATTTT.

V usage is TRBV15 and J usage is TRBJ2-1; TRBD2 aligns across 8 bases. The CDR3 covers 18 residues. Germline V gene lookup returns CDR1 LNHNV and CDR2 YYDKDF (reference sequence). Trimming removed 7 bases from V and 5 bases from J; junction bases left unmatched: 19. The CDR3 loop is CATTPRRFGGGPHNEQFF. CDR3 DNA sequence: TGTGCCACCACCCCGCGGCGGTTTGGCGGGGGGCCCCACAATGAGCAGTTCTTC.

The chain combines TRBV18 with TRBJ2-7; 11 nucleotides line up with TRBD2. V lost 4 bases to trimming and J lost 1 base; unmatched junction nucleotides: 6. Germline V gene data show CDR1 as KGHSH and CDR2 as LQKENI. This CDR3 is built from 16 residues. This chain's CDR3 is CASSLGGTSGSYEQYF. The CDR3 region has the DNA TGTGCCAGCTCACTGGGTGGGACTAGCGGATCCTACGAGCAGTACTTC.

The chain joins TRBV25-1 to TRBJ2-5; 8 bases fit TRBD2. The CDR3 runs 11 residues. Germline V lookup: CDR1 MGHDK, CDR2 SYGVNS. The ends lost 5 bases at V and 11 bases at J; junction bases unmatched: 4. CDR3 residues: CASSNTGGQYF. The CDR3, as DNA: TGTGCCAGCAGTAACACGGGGGGGCAGTACTTC.

The sample holds a few counts of this clone. J is TRBJ2-7 and V is TRBV7-8; D might be TRBD1 (6 bases). CDR3 length: 14 residues. The germline V gene has CDR1 SGHVS and CDR2 FQNEAQ. Trimming took 5 bases from V and 0 from J, leaving 11 bases between them. CDR3 sequence reads: CASSEDSISYEQYF. The CDR3 bases are TGTGCCAGCAGCGAGGACAGTATCTCCTACGAGCAGTACTTC.

The genes are TRBV6-5 and TRBJ1-1; D might be TRBD1 (6 bases). CDR1 is MNHEY and CDR2 is SVGAGI in the germline V gene. The CDR3 is 13 amino acids. V lost 2 bases and J lost 5, with 9 bases in between. The CDR3 loop is CASSYVRGTEAFF. The CDR3, as DNA: TGTGCCAGCAGTTACGTGAGGGGGACTGAAGCTTTCTTT.

This clone turned up a few times. This chain joins TRBV5-1 and TRBJ1-2; D not resolved. With 0 bases removed from V and 4 bases from J, the gap between germline ends came to 7 bases. Germline V gives CDR1 SGHRS, CDR2 YFSETQ. The CDR3 is 13 amino acids. The CDR3 region has the DNA TGCGCCAGCAGCTTGGGTGGTAGCTATGGCTACACCTTC. As protein: CASSLGGSYGYTF.

This chain joins TRBV7-2 and TRBJ1-4; no clear D. The germline V gene encodes CDR1 SGHTA and CDR2 FQGNSA. The V end lost 1 base, the J end lost 5 bases, and 14 bases lay between the germline ends. The CDR3 spans 16 residues. The DNA for the CDR3 is TGTGCCAGCAGCTTAGACACGGTTTTGGGAAATGAAAAACTGTTTTTT. It specifies CASSLDTVLGNEKLFF.

The chain combines TRBV18 with TRBJ1-6, with 8 bases fitting TRBD1. In germline, CDR1 is KGHSH, CDR2 LQKENI. This CDR3 contains 17 residues. V lost 4 bases to trimming and J lost 7 bases; unmatched junction nucleotides: 12. In DNA form, the CDR3 reads TGTGCCAGCTCACTTTCGACAGGGGCCCGTAAGAATTCACCCCTCCACTTT. Translated, it gives CASSLSTGARKNSPLHF.

The rearrangement joins TRBV6-5 to TRBJ1-2; the D is unclear. This CDR3 comprises 16 residues. CDR1 is MNHEY, CDR2 SVGAGI, per germline. Trimming shortened V by 0 bases and J by 7 bases, and 18 bases separated the two germline ends. The CDR3 region has the DNA TGTGCCAGCAGTTACTCGGTGGGGATTTTGGAAGGTGGCTACACCTTC. Translated: CASSYSVGILEGGYTF.

V gene TRBV12-5 combines with J gene TRBJ1-4, with a weak D call TRBD1 (5 bases). Germline V gene lookup returns CDR1 LGHNT and CDR2 FRNRAP. The CDR3 has 15 amino acids. Trimming cost V 7 bases and J 4 bases, with 16 bases left between them. Here the CDR3 reads CASAQDGGSNEKLFF. In DNA form, the CDR3 reads TGTGCTAGTGCCCAGGACGGGGGAAGTAATGAAAAACTGTTTTTT.

The rearrangement joins TRBV6-1 to TRBJ2-7; a weak D match, TRBD1 (6 bases). The CDR3 is 14 amino acids. V was pared by 4 bases and J by 1 base, with 11 bases between. From germline, CDR1 is MNHNS and CDR2 SASEGT. The DNA of the CDR3 is TGTGCCAGCAGTGGAGACAGGACGTCCTACGAGCAGTACTTC. This gives the protein CASSGDRTSYEQYF.

J is TRBJ2-1 and V is TRBV6-6, with D uncertain. The CDR3 runs to 13 residues. Germline V CDR1 and CDR2: MNHNY, SVGAGI (reference sequence). V lost 4 bases and J lost 6, with 10 bases in between. The CDR3 sequence is CASSFGRGNEQFF. In DNA, the CDR3 is TGTGCCAGCAGTTTTGGCAGAGGCAATGAGCAGTTCTTC.

This chain links TRBV7-9 with TRBJ2-2; D is undetermined. CDR1 and CDR2 from the germline V gene are SEHNR and FQNEAQ (reference sequence). Trimming removed 8 bases at V and 1 base at J, with 8 bases between. CDR3 length equals 13 residues. In DNA, the CDR3 is TGTGCCAGCGCCAATCGGAACACCGGGGAGCTGTTTTTT. As protein: CASANRNTGELFF.

The rearrangement joins TRBV5-6 to TRBJ2-5; D uncertain. CDR3 length: 13 amino acids. Trimming cost V 0 bases and J 4 bases, with 7 bases left between them. Germline V CDR1 and CDR2: SGHDT, YYEEEE. CDR3 sequence: CASSLAWRETQYF. The CDR3, as DNA: TGTGCCAGCAGCTTGGCCTGGCGAGAGACCCAGTACTTC. The whole variable domain, remainder taken from reference TRBV5-6 and TRBJ2-5, is DAGVTQSPTHLIKTRGQQVTLRCSPKSGHDTVSWYQQALGQGPQFIFQYYEEEERQRGNFPDRFSGHQFPNYSSELNVNALLLGDSALYLCASSLAWRETQYFGPGTRLLVL.

The rearrangement uses TRBV5-4 and TRBJ2-3; 8 bases fit TRBD2. With V trimmed by 0 bases and J by 1 base, 10 bases remained unmatched. Germline loops: CDR1 SGHNT, CDR2 YYREEE (reference sequence). The CDR3 totals 18 residues. The CDR3 loop reads CASSLDSGVFLGTDTQYF. The CDR3 DNA reads as TGTGCCAGCAGCTTGGATAGCGGGGTATTTCTGGGCACAGATACGCAGTATTTT.

V usage is TRBV5-5 and J usage is TRBJ2-2, with 10 positions matching TRBD2. This CDR3 region has 14 residues. V was clipped by 2 bases and J by 5 bases; unmatched bases: 0. From germline, CDR1 is SGHKS and CDR2 YYEKEE (reference sequence). CDR3 sequence reads: CASSLLAGTGELFF. CDR3 DNA sequence: TGTGCCAGCAGCTTACTAGCGGGGACCGGGGAGCTGTTTTTT. Based on the CDR3 plus reference TRBV5-5 and TRBJ2-2, the full variable domain is DAGVTQSPTHLIKTRGQQVTLRCSPISGHKSVSWYQQVLGQGPQFIFQYYEKEERGRGNFPDRFSARQFPNYSSELNVNALLLGDSALYLCASSLLAGTGELFFGEGSRLTVL.

This clone was counted a single time. The rearrangement links TRBV9 to TRBJ1-6; maybe TRBD1 (6 bases). This CDR3 comprises 15 residues. From germline, CDR1 is SGDLS and CDR2 YYNGEE. V was clipped by 4 bases and J by 7 bases, with 15 bases between them. CDR3 bases: TGTGCCAGCAGCCTGGTGGACAGCCGGAATTCACCCCTCCACTTT. Its translation is CASSLVDSRNSPLHF.

The genes are TRBV30 and TRBJ2-1; 13 bases fit TRBD2. Germline V gene sequence: CDR1 GTSNPN, CDR2 SVGIG (reference sequence). V shed 3 bases and J 7 bases; nucleotides not matched to a gene: 6. The CDR3 contains 15 residues. The CDR3 coding sequence is TGTGCCTGGAGCTTGGGACTAGCGGGGTCAAATGAGCAGTTCTTC. It translates to CAWSLGLAGSNEQFF.

This rearrangement joins TRBV19 to TRBJ1-2; weak D call: TRBD1 (6 bases). The CDR3 sequence is 15 residues long. In germline, CDR1 is LNHDA, CDR2 SQIVND (reference sequence). Trimming stripped 4 bases from V and 2 bases from J, with 14 bases between. CDR3: CASSTSGEGNYGYTF. CDR3 coding DNA: TGTGCCAGTAGTACATCAGGGGAGGGGAACTATGGCTACACCTTC.

The CDR3, as DNA: TGCGCCAGCTCTCAATCAGTCGGGGAGCTGTTTTTT. This sequence encodes CASSQSVGELFF. The chain combines TRBV5-1 with TRBJ2-2, with D hard to call. This CDR3 has 12 residues. V lost 7 bases and J lost 7, with 11 bases in between. CDR1 is SGHRS and CDR2 is YFSETQ in the germline V gene.

V and J are TRBV4-1 and TRBJ2-1; 8 bases fit TRBD2. The CDR3 is made up of 16 amino acids. With V trimmed by 0 bases and J by 9 bases, 10 bases remained unmatched. The V gene's germline CDR1 is MGHRA and CDR2 YSYEKL. The CDR3 here is CASSQEGRGGLGEQFF. Written as DNA, the CDR3 is TGCGCCAGCAGCCAAGAGGGCCGGGGGGGCCTAGGTGAGCAGTTCTTC.

This sequence joins TRBV9 and TRBJ2-4; no reliable D call. The CDR3 is made up of 15 amino acids. Germline values: CDR1 SGDLS, CDR2 YYNGEE. Between the trimmed V and J ends, which lost 4 bases and 2 bases, there was a span of 13 bases. CDR3 sequence (DNA): TGTGCCAGCAGCCCTGACCCATCAACCAAAAACATTCAGTACTTC. Translated: CASSPDPSTKNIQYF.

The rearrangement links TRBV6-4 to TRBJ1-5; D ambiguous. The CDR3 loop spans 12 amino acids. The germline V gene encodes CDR1 MRHNA and CDR2 SNTAGT. Trimming took 8 bases from V and 1 from J, leaving 6 bases between them. The DNA for the CDR3 is TGTGCCAGCTGCGGGAGCAATCAGCCCCAGCATTTT. It encodes CASCGSNQPQHF.

The chain's CDR3 is CASSQVEGAEAFF. As DNA, the CDR3 is TGCGCCAGCAGCCAAGTCGAGGGTGCTGAAGCTTTCTTT. The chain uses TRBV4-3 and TRBJ1-1; no clear D gene. The V end lost 1 base, the J end lost 6 bases, and 9 bases lay between the germline ends. The CDR3 length is 13 residues. Germline V gene lookup returns CDR1 LGHNA and CDR2 YSLEER.